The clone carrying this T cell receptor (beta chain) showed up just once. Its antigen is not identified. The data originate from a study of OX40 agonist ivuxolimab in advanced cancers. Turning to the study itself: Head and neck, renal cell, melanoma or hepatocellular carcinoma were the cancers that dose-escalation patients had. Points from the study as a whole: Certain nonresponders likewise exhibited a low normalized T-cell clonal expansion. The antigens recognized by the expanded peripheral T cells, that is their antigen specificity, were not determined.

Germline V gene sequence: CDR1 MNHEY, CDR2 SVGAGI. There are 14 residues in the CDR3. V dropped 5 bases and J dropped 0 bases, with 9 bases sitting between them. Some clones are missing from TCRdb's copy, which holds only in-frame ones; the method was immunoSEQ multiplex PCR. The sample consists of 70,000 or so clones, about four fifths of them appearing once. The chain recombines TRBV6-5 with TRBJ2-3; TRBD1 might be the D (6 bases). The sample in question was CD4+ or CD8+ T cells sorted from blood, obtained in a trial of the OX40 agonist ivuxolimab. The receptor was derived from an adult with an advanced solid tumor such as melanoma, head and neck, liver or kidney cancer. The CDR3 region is CASSEGTSTDTQYF. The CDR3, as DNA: TGTGCCAGCAGTGAAGGGACAAGCACAGATACGCAGTATTTT.